This T cell receptor (beta chain) emerged from a study of blood T cell repertoires in COVID-19 (dated by TCRdb to about 2020). Study-wide context: Samples from collaborators originated in the United States, Italy and Spain and spanned both the acute and convalescent phases of COVID-19. The samples were drawn from the first 160 participants of the ongoing ImmuneRACE study and from some 1,300 subjects provided by 6 global collaborators. The material from the prospective study consisted of cDNA or gDNA derived from T cells, B-cell-depleted T cells, or PBMCs. Subjects who had been exposed to COVID-19, were actively infected with it, or had recovered from it provided the deeply sampled blood TCRbeta repertoires that made up the dataset. The sample metadata nearly always contained a de-identified subject ID, COVID-19 status, age in years and sex. Where available, HLA class I and class II types were obtained from metadata supplied by the sample provider rather than from assay-based typing. A freely available public database, intended as a resource for researchers studying the immune response to SARS-CoV-2, is where the repertoires were released.

Whole blood was collected in K2EDTA tubes by collaborating institutions according to the institutions' own protocols. For TCRbeta analysis, collaborator samples were shipped as frozen whole blood, as isolated PBMCs, or as DNA extracted from either sample type. The immunoSEQ Assay, a bias-controlled multiplex PCR, was used to amplify TCRbeta CDR3 regions from genomic DNA. In the original analysis: Nucleated cell counts per sample were estimated from amplification of reference gene primers within the assay. Sequence reads were collapsed and filtered to measure the absolute abundance of every unique TCRbeta CDR3 rearrangement. For each sample, productive Simpson clonality was calculated by taking the square root of Simpson's diversity index across productive rearrangements. Held by TCRdb, this immuneACCESS table contains in-frame sequences only and omits some clones. Under half of the omission traces to an unresolved V gene where checked; the cause of the rest is unknown. V and J calls and clone size follow that table, whereas D and trimming were derived from the DNA. The sample table holds some 250,000 clones, of which about four fifths were seen once. Roughly 2.9% of the sample comes from the top ten.

A note on this clone: This receptor's antigen is unknown. Per-nucleotide qualities are absent, and no much larger clonotype sits a single base away.

Findings and caveats that apply to the study as a whole: The quantity of clinical and demographic metadata differed by source and by participant and was supplied without curation.

CDR1 and CDR2 are read off the germline V gene (reference sequence) as LGHDT and YNNKEL. From the cysteine through the phenylalanine, the CDR3 covers 14 amino acids. Only the CDR3 region is kept as DNA, spanning 42 bases read in frame from base 1. V is cut by 2 bases and J by 4 bases, and the space between the germline ends is 12 bases. Rearrangement joined TRBV3-1 (or the pseudogene TRBV3-2) to TRBJ2-7, with the D gene call left open. The sample taken for sequencing was peripheral blood. This sequence was found in a woman aged 55-70 years with active or convalescent COVID-19. The DNA sequence is given as TGTGCCAGCAGCCAACAGTGGGCCTTTTACGAGCAGTACTTC. Its protein is CASSQQWAFYEQYF.